This T cell receptor beta chain was recovered during a study of shared clonotypes between healthy human individuals. The assay ran at deep level. Genomic DNA from each subset was divided evenly over several immunoSEQ plates. Data came from immunoSEQ multiplex PCR; TCRdb stores just in-frame clones and leaves some out. The sample has some 500,000 clones; around 80% are singletons. This clone was observed once. Losses at the gene ends were 3 bases for V and 5 bases for J; bases not matched to a gene: 13. The CDR3 is 16 amino acids. Per the germline V gene, CDR1 is SGHNT and CDR2 is YYREEE (reference sequence).

The clonotype was recovered from a middle-aged woman in good health. Some clones in this sample may be carry-over from other donors' samples. Sequencing was done on a sample of PBMCs. The V and J genes are TRBV5-4 and TRBJ2-5; 7 positions agree with TRBD1. The CDR3 DNA reads TGTGCCAGCAGCTCCGGGACAGCGACTGTGGGGGAGACCCAGTACTTC. It yields the protein CASSSGTATVGETQYF.